This passage covers 14 T cell receptor beta chains from one sample sequenced in a study of blood T cells in healthy people across ages. For the second PCR, which ran for about 6 to 11 cycles, a sample-barcoded 5' primer and a J-beta primer mix were used. Using its own MiXCR run on the 5' RACE reads, TCRdb lists one record per CDR3 protein. The sample records some 780,000 distinct CDR3 sequences, around three fifths being singletons. Sequenced input: blood. The origin of the receptors is a man aged 35-49 years in good health.

The chain couples TRBV20-1 to TRBJ2-7, with TRBD1 matching 7 bases. V shed 5 bases and J 5 bases; nucleotides not matched to a gene: 12. CDR3 size: 14 residues. The germline V gene has CDR1 DFQATT and CDR2 SNEGSKA (reference sequence). CDR3 sequence reads: CSAPKPGDRNEQYF. The DNA of the CDR3 is TGCAGTGCTCCTAAACCTGGGGACAGAAACGAGCAGTACTTC.

The chain joins TRBV9 to TRBJ2-2; D uncertain. Germline lookup yields CDR1 SGDLS and CDR2 YYNGEE. Trimming stripped 1 base from V and 2 bases from J, with 12 bases between. The CDR3 runs to 16 residues. The CDR3 region is CASSVSPGSNTGELFF. The CDR3 nucleotides are TGTGCCAGCAGCGTAAGCCCGGGCAGCAACACCGGGGAGCTGTTTTTT. Full variable domain (outside the CDR3, taken from reference TRBV9 and TRBJ2-2): DSGVTQTPKHLITATGQRVTLRCSPRSGDLSVYWYQQSLDQGLQFLIQYYNGEERAKGNILERFSAQQFPDLHSELNLSSLELGDSALYFCASSVSPGSNTGELFFGEGSRLTVL.

The CDR3 is CASSLAGLAGETQYF. CDR3 DNA sequence: TGTGCCAGCAGCTTGGCAGGACTAGCGGGAGAGACCCAGTACTTC. The rearrangement links TRBV5-5 to TRBJ2-5, with 11 positions matching TRBD2. V trimming: 0 bases; J trimming: 4 bases; junction bases outside the gene matches: 2. The CDR3 consists of 15 residues. Germline V gene sequence: CDR1 SGHKS, CDR2 YYEKEE (reference sequence).

The chain couples TRBV20-1 to TRBJ2-2; TRBD1 matches at 8 bases. Losses at the gene ends were 1 base for V and 2 bases for J; bases not matched to a gene: 9. The length of the CDR3 is 17 residues. The germline V gene has CDR1 DFQATT and CDR2 SNEGSKA (reference sequence). In DNA form, the CDR3 reads TGCAGTGCTAGAGTGGACAGGGCCACACTAAACACCGGGGAGCTGTTTTTT. Translation gives CSARVDRATLNTGELFF.

This clonotype was detected a few times. The rearrangement joins TRBV5-1 to TRBJ2-1, with D possibly being TRBD1 (6 bases). Germline V CDR1 and CDR2: SGHRS, YFSETQ. Trimming cost V 3 bases and J 5 bases, with 15 bases left between them. There are 15 residues in the CDR3. The CDR3 coding sequence is TGCGCCAGCAGCTACCCGCGGACAGAAAACAATGAGCAGTTCTTC. It translates to CASSYPRTENNEQFF.

The J gene is TRBJ2-4, the V gene TRBV29-1; D ambiguous. This CDR3 contains 12 residues. V lost 4 bases, J lost 13 bases, and 17 bases lay in between. From germline, CDR1 is SQVTM and CDR2 ANQGSEA. CDR3 sequence: CSVAVALHKQYF. The CDR3 DNA reads as TGCAGCGTTGCAGTTGCGCTCCACAAGCAGTACTTC.

The V call is TRBV20-1, the J call TRBJ2-4, with D possibly TRBD2 on 5 matching bases. This CDR3 has 15 residues. V dropped 2 bases and J dropped 2 bases, with 13 bases sitting between them. Germline values: CDR1 DFQATT, CDR2 SNEGSKA (reference sequence). The chain's CDR3 is CSARRPDGTKNIQYF. CDR3 nucleotides: TGCAGTGCTAGAAGACCCGACGGGACCAAAAACATTCAGTACTTC.

This clonotype was counted a few times. V is TRBV20-1 and J is TRBJ2-5; D is ambiguous. CDR1 is DFQATT and CDR2 is SNEGSKA in the germline V gene (reference sequence). V lost 1 base and J lost 5, with 11 bases in between. CDR3 length: 13 residues. CDR3 coding DNA: TGCAGTGCTAGAGGAGGACCGGCGGAGACCCAGTACTTC. Its translation is CSARGGPAETQYF.

The chain uses TRBV6-6 and TRBJ2-3; no definite D call. V lost 0 bases, J lost 6 bases, and 13 bases lay in between. The germline V gene has CDR1 MNHNY and CDR2 SVGAGI (reference sequence). The CDR3 totals 15 residues. This chain's CDR3 is CASSYSGSQIDTQYF. CDR3 in DNA: TGTGCCAGCAGTTACTCCGGGTCGCAAATCGATACGCAGTATTTT.

The V gene is TRBV6-5, the J gene TRBJ2-1, with D uncertain. Trimming removed 4 bases from V and 12 bases from J, with 10 bases in between. Germline CDR1 reads MNHEY; CDR2 reads SVGAGI. The CDR3 has 11 residues. The CDR3 DNA is TGTGCCAGCAGTTCAGGCATTGGGCAGTTCTTC. Its protein product is CASSSGIGQFF.

The rearrangement joins TRBV9 to TRBJ2-5; 9 positions agree with TRBD2. Germline trimming cut 0 bases from V and 11 bases from J; bases unmatched to any gene: 8. The CDR3 is made up of 14 amino acids. Germline V gene data show CDR1 as SGDLS and CDR2 as YYNGEE. The CDR3 protein is CASSVATTSGEQYF. The CDR3 DNA reads TGTGCCAGCAGCGTAGCTACGACTAGCGGTGAGCAGTACTTC.

This clonotype has a count of ten or more. The genes are TRBV29-1 and TRBJ1-2; perhaps TRBD1 as D (5 bases). Trimming removed 2 bases at V and 7 bases at J, with 14 bases between. Germline V lookup: CDR1 SQVTM, CDR2 ANQGSEA. This CDR3 contains 13 residues. As DNA, the CDR3 is TGCAGCGTTGAATCGGGACCCTGGAGTGGCTACACCTTC. This sequence encodes CSVESGPWSGYTF.

The chain links TRBV27 to TRBJ2-7; D assignment may be TRBD1 or TRBD2 (6 bases each). Trimming shortened V by 10 bases and J by 7 bases, and 23 bases separated the two germline ends. The CDR3 totals 14 residues. The V gene's germline CDR1 is MNHEY and CDR2 SMNVEV (reference sequence). The CDR3 loop reads CATEAPGALSEQYF. CDR3 DNA: TGTGCCACCGAGGCCCCGGGGGCCTTATCTGAGCAGTACTTC.

The rearrangement joins TRBV3-1 to TRBJ1-2, with 9 nucleotides matching TRBD1. With V trimmed by 0 bases and J by 4 bases, 3 bases remained unmatched. The CDR3 is 15 amino acids. Germline CDR1 reads LGHDT; CDR2 reads YNNKEL (reference sequence). The CDR3 DNA follows: TGTGCCAGCAGCCAAGATGGGACAGGGTCCTATGGCTACACCTTC. Protein: CASSQDGTGSYGYTF.